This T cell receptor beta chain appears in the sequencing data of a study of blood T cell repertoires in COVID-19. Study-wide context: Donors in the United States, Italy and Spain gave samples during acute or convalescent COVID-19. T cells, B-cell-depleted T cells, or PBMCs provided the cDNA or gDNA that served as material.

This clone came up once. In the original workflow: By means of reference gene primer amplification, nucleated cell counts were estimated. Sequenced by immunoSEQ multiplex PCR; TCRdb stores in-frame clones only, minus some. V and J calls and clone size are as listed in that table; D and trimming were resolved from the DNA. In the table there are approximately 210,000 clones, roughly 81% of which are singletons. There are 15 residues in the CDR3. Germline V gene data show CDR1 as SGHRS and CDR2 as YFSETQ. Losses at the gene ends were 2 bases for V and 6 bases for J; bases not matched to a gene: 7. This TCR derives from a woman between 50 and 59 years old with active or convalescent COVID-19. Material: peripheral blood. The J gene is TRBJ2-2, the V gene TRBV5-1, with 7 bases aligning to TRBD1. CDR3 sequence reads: CASSLEGAIPGELFF. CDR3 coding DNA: TGCGCCAGCAGCTTAGAGGGGGCGATTCCCGGGGAGCTGTTTTTT.